These T cell receptor beta chains were read from a single sample in a study of shared clonotypes between healthy human individuals. Method: immunoSEQ multiplex PCR; TCRdb's copy keeps in-frame clones and lacks some. The sample contains millions of clones, more than 90% of which appear only once. The sample comprised naive CD4+ T cells sorted from blood. Receptor source: a man younger than 30 in good health. CDR3s include the opening cysteine and the closing phenylalanine or tryptophan. The D gene is left open where the match is weak. The size field is filled for only some rows; it gives once, few, many or a size class.

clone size	D gene	V gene	J gene	CDR3 protein	CDR3 DNA
NA	NA	TRBV23-1	TRBJ2-7	CASSQGSGDSYEQYF	TGCGCCAGCAGTCAAGGTAGCGGAGACTCCTACGAGCAGTACTTC
NA	NA	TRBV29-1	TRBJ2-3	CSAPTRGAGDTQYF	TGCAGCGCCCCGACTAGGGGTGCGGGAGATACGCAGTATTTT
few	NA	TRBV19	TRBJ2-7	CASSIFLGSIPHEQYF	TGTGCCAGTAGTATCTTTTTGGGATCCATTCCCCACGAGCAGTACTTC
NA	TRBD1	TRBV5-1	TRBJ2-7	CASSLGGTGGVYEQYF	TGCGCCAGCAGCTTGGGTGGGACAGGAGGCGTTTACGAGCAGTACTTC
NA	TRBD1	TRBV7-6	TRBJ1-4	CASSPKDRASLNEKLFF	TGTGCCAGCAGCCCCAAAGACAGGGCCTCCCTTAATGAAAAACTGTTTTTT
NA	TRBD2	TRBV4-3	TRBJ2-1	CASSLRTSLANEQFF	TGCGCCAGCAGCCTCAGGACTAGCCTCGCCAATGAGCAGTTCTTC
NA	TRBD2	TRBV10-3	TRBJ2-2	CAISDSGRGAGELFF	TGTGCCATCAGCGATAGCGGGAGGGGGGCCGGGGAGCTGTTTTTT
NA	TRBD2	TRBV19	TRBJ2-7	CASSTEAGTSGSHTYEQYF	TGTGCCAGTAGTACGGAAGCCGGGACTAGCGGGAGTCACACCTACGAGCAGTACTTC
once	NA	TRBV9	TRBJ2-4	CASSVDAGSIQYF	TGTGCCAGCAGCGTAGATGCAGGTAGCATTCAGTACTTC
once	TRBD1	TRBV7-7	TRBJ2-5	CASSSDRGETQYF	TGTGCTAGCAGCTCAGACAGGGGTGAGACCCAGTACTTC
few	NA	TRBV2	TRBJ1-2	CASSEPGNYGYTF	TGTGCCAGCAGTGAACCCGGGAACTATGGCTACACCTTC
few	TRBD1	TRBV9	TRBJ2-7	CASSPSGTGAGQYF	TGTGCCAGCAGTCCCTCCGGGACAGGGGCCGGGCAGTACTTC
NA	TRBD1	TRBV30	TRBJ1-5	CAWTDRDSWQPQHF	TGTGCCTGGACAGACAGGGACAGTTGGCAGCCCCAGCATTTT
few	NA	TRBV4-1	TRBJ1-4	CASSQDIQGGGEKLFF	TGCGCCAGCAGCCAAGATATACAGGGAGGGGGTGAAAAACTGTTTTTT
few	TRBD1	TRBV6-1	TRBJ1-5	CASSEQGVHQPQHF	TGTGCCAGCAGTGAACAGGGGGTTCATCAGCCCCAGCATTTT
NA	TRBD1	TRBV30	TRBJ1-1	CAWGTGEPEAFF	TGTGCCTGGGGGACAGGGGAGCCTGAAGCTTTCTTT
once	TRBD1	TRBV28	TRBJ2-7	CASRPGQVPYEQYF	TGTGCCAGCAGGCCGGGACAGGTGCCCTACGAGCAGTACTTC
NA	NA	TRBV10-3	TRBJ2-5	CAIKVDSGQETQYF	TGTGCCATCAAGGTTGACTCGGGGCAAGAGACCCAGTACTTC
NA	NA	TRBV5-1	TRBJ1-2	CASGSTSQVGYYGYTF	TGCGCCAGTGGGAGTACATCTCAGGTGGGGTACTATGGCTACACCTTC
NA	NA	TRBV2	TRBJ2-3	CASSEFGLRLTTDTQYF	TGTGCCAGCAGTGAGTTCGGTCTGCGACTTACCACAGATACGCAGTATTTT
NA	NA	TRBV7-2	TRBJ2-7	CASSPTDGGAYEQYF	TGTGCCAGCAGCCCCACGGATGGGGGTGCCTACGAGCAGTACTTC
few	NA	TRBV11-2	TRBJ2-5	CASSRLGETQYF	TGTGCCAGCAGCCGTCTAGGGGAGACCCAGTACTTC
NA	NA	TRBV5-1	TRBJ1-4	CASRTGSTNEKLFF	TGCGCCAGCCGAACCGGGTCAACTAATGAAAAACTGTTTTTT
NA	TRBD1	TRBV30	TRBJ2-3	CAWDYRDRGRTDTQYF	TGTGCCTGGGATTACCGGGACAGGGGGCGAACAGATACGCAGTATTTT
once	TRBD2	TRBV27	TRBJ2-7	CASSPSGGPIKQYF	TGTGCCAGCAGTCCTAGCGGGGGGCCGATCAAGCAGTACTTC
NA	NA	TRBV7-9	TRBJ2-1	CASSLLGAVDNEQFF	TGTGCCAGCAGCTTACTCGGGGCCGTCGACAATGAGCAGTTCTTC
NA	NA	TRBV5-1	TRBJ2-7	CASSLASGAIGEQYF	TGCGCCAGCAGCCTGGCCTCCGGGGCTATTGGCGAGCAGTACTTC
once	TRBD2	TRBV4-1	TRBJ2-7	CASTQLAGGRYEQYF	TGCGCCAGCACCCAACTAGCGGGGGGGCGGTACGAGCAGTACTTC
NA	NA	TRBV5-1	TRBJ1-1	CASSLVDFLNTEAFF	TGCGCCAGCAGCTTGGTAGACTTCCTGAACACTGAAGCTTTCTTT
NA	NA	TRBV7-2	TRBJ2-6	CASTLGGANVLTF	TGTGCCAGCACCCTCGGAGGGGCCAACGTCCTGACTTTC
NA	NA	TRBV5-1	TRBJ1-2	CASSKAGTGSYGYTF	TGCGCCAGCAGCAAAGCGGGCACAGGGTCCTATGGCTACACCTTC
NA	NA	TRBV18	TRBJ2-7	CASSPLTVAHRFFYEQYF	TGTGCCAGCTCACCACTAACAGTGGCTCACCGATTCTTCTACGAGCAGTACTTC
NA	NA	TRBV7-8	TRBJ2-7	CASSLVGEQGYEQYF	TGTGCCAGCAGCTTAGTAGGGGAACAAGGGTACGAGCAGTACTTC
NA	NA	TRBV30	TRBJ2-5	CAWSTRAGETQYF	TGTGCCTGGAGTACCCGGGCCGGAGAGACCCAGTACTTC
NA	TRBD2	TRBV18	TRBJ2-7	CASSPFNRLASYEQYF	TGTGCCAGCTCACCATTTAATCGACTAGCGAGCTACGAGCAGTACTTC
NA	TRBD1	TRBV6-5	TRBJ1-2	CASGRQGGNYGYTF	TGTGCCAGCGGCCGACAGGGCGGGAACTATGGCTACACCTTC
NA	NA	TRBV7-9	TRBJ1-4	CASNTGTPNEKLFF	TGTGCCAGCAACACCGGGACACCTAATGAAAAACTGTTTTTT
NA	TRBD2	TRBV19	TRBJ2-1	CASSRKGLAPDNEQFF	TGTGCCAGTAGTAGGAAGGGACTAGCGCCAGACAATGAGCAGTTCTTC
NA	NA	TRBV5-6	TRBJ1-1	CASTDLKENTEAFF	TGTGCCAGCACCGACCTTAAAGAGAACACTGAAGCTTTCTTT
once	TRBD1	TRBV2	TRBJ2-7	CASRRQGAYEQYF	TGTGCCAGCAGGAGACAGGGAGCTTACGAGCAGTACTTC
NA	NA	TRBV18	TRBJ2-7	CASSPLQGREQYF	TGTGCCAGCTCACCTCTTCAGGGGCGCGAGCAGTACTTC
NA	TRBD1	TRBV30	TRBJ2-2	CAWSRTGVTGELFF	TGTGCCTGGTCCCGGACAGGGGTCACCGGGGAGCTGTTTTTT
NA	TRBD1	TRBV19	TRBJ1-2	CASSIDRPGQGAYYGYTF	TGTGCCAGTAGTATAGATCGCCCCGGACAGGGGGCTTACTATGGCTACACCTTC
once	TRBD2	TRBV18	TRBJ2-6	CASSPLAGDSGANVLTF	TGTGCCAGCTCACCCCTAGCGGGAGACTCTGGGGCCAACGTCCTGACTTTC
NA	NA	TRBV18	TRBJ2-5	CASSPTSNPARVQETQYF	TGTGCCAGCTCACCTACTTCTAACCCGGCTAGGGTCCAAGAGACCCAGTACTTC
NA	TRBD2	TRBV5-1	TRBJ2-5	CASSLTSGGSGETQYF	TGCGCCAGCAGCCTTACTAGCGGGGGATCTGGGGAGACCCAGTACTTC
NA	NA	TRBV19	TRBJ2-7	CASSPRANYEQYF	TGTGCCAGTAGTCCCCGGGCCAACTACGAGCAGTACTTC
NA	NA	TRBV5-1	TRBJ2-2	CASSARERANTGELFF	TGCGCCAGCAGCGCCAGGGAGCGGGCGAACACCGGGGAGCTGTTTTTT
NA	NA	TRBV30	TRBJ2-5	CAWKKDKTETQYF	TGTGCCTGGAAGAAGGACAAGACGGAGACCCAGTACTTC
NA	NA	TRBV27	TRBJ1-5	CASSLGTARQPQHF	TGTGCCAGCAGTCTCGGGACCGCTAGGCAGCCCCAGCATTTT
NA	NA	TRBV6-6	TRBJ2-5	CASGEAQETQYF	TGTGCCAGCGGGGAGGCCCAAGAGACCCAGTACTTC
NA	TRBD2	TRBV7-9	TRBJ2-1	CASGRTSGSYNEQFF	TGTGCCAGCGGAAGGACTAGCGGTTCCTACAATGAGCAGTTCTTC
NA	NA	TRBV10-3	TRBJ2-3	CATKQPSTDTQYF	TGTGCCACAAAGCAACCCAGCACAGATACGCAGTATTTT
NA	NA	TRBV19	TRBJ1-3	CASMALSGNTIYF	TGTGCCAGTATGGCCCTCTCTGGAAACACCATATATTTT
NA	NA	TRBV5-4	TRBJ1-3	CASINRTGNTIYF	TGTGCCAGCATAAACCGCACGGGAAACACCATATATTTT
NA	NA	TRBV6-1	TRBJ1-2	CASSEAGAGQVGLYGYTF	TGTGCCAGCAGTGAAGCGGGAGCAGGGCAGGTGGGACTCTATGGCTACACCTTC
NA	NA	TRBV18	TRBJ1-4	CASSPIPGTNEKLFF	TGTGCCAGCTCACCCATCCCAGGGACTAATGAAAAACTGTTTTTT
NA	NA	TRBV7-3	TRBJ2-5	CASSRAAGRGETQYF	TGTGCCAGCAGCCGAGCGGCGGGGAGGGGGGAGACCCAGTACTTC